This T cell receptor (beta chain) is from a study of early stage breast cancer tumors. Each sample had two DNA replicates, around 0.53 ug blood or roughly 1.5 ug tissue. Produced via immunoSEQ multiplex PCR; TCRdb's table is partial and in-frame only. Of about 5,500 clones detected, around 70% appear once; the ten largest clones hold roughly an eighth. CDR3 size: 13 residues. Germline-derived CDR1 and CDR2 are SGDLS and YYNGEE. Trimming took off 0 bases at V and 8 bases at J, with 9 bases between the two ends. Study-level results: Commonly generated sequences made up most enriched TCRB sequences shared between patients.

Note on this clone: What it binds is not known.

This receptor was identified in a person aged 55-75 years with breast cancer. The chain links TRBV9 to TRBJ2-1; D unclear. The sample comprised normal breast tissue next to the tumor. This CDR3 is CASSVAGSYEQFF. CDR3 sequence (DNA): TGTGCCAGCAGCGTAGCTGGAAGCTATGAGCAGTTCTTC.